A selection of T cell receptor beta chains follows, all from one sample in a study of T cell responses to AZD1222 COVID-19 vaccine. Profiled with immunoSEQ multiplex PCR; TCRdb holds only in-frame clones, not every one. The sample shows 100,000 to 120,000 clones, around nine tenths of them seen only once. The sequencing here drew on peripheral blood, taken 28 days after the second AZD1222 dose. These receptors were collected from an adult who received the AZD1222 COVID-19 vaccine. Both conserved end residues are part of each CDR3. A D gene is named only where the DNA matches it firmly. Rows may omit the clone size; those that give it use once, few, many or a size class.

NA	NA	TRBV29-1	TRBJ2-7	TGCAGCGTTGTAATCCCTCTCATGCAGAACGAGCAGTACTTC	CSVVIPLMQNEQYF
NA	NA	TRBV5-4	TRBJ2-5	TGTGCCAGCAGCACGACGACAGGAAGAAAAGAGACCCAGTACTTC	CASSTTTGRKETQYF
NA	NA	TRBV6-6	TRBJ2-4	TGTGCCAGCAGTTACTCCGATAGGGAAAGGCGAGCCTTC	CASSYSDRERRAF
NA	NA	TRBV19	TRBJ1-1	TGTGCCAGTAGGCCCGGGACCTCCATGGGGCTTGAAGCTTTCTTT	CASRPGTSMGLEAFF
NA	NA	TRBV18	TRBJ2-2	TGTGCCAGCTCACCAAGGTCGGGGTCGAACACCGGGGAGCTGTTTTTT	CASSPRSGSNTGELFF
NA	TRBD1	TRBV19	TRBJ1-2	TGTGCCAGTAGCCACGGGACAGGGATTGGCTACACCTTC	CASSHGTGIGYTF
NA	NA	TRBV9	TRBJ1-4	TGTGCCAGCAGCGTAGCTCAGTCGACAGTGCTGTTTTTT	CASSVAQSTVLFF
NA	NA	TRBV6-1	TRBJ1-3	TGTGCCAGCAGTGAATACGAGGGCAGCTCTGGAAACACCATATATTTT	CASSEYEGSSGNTIYF
NA	NA	TRBV19	TRBJ2-7	TGTGCCAGTAGTATTACTGGACTTATTTACGAGCAGTACTTC	CASSITGLIYEQYF
NA	NA	TRBV5-1	TRBJ2-7	TGCGCCAGCAGCCGGGAGGGGACAGGGATGGGCTACGAGCAGTACTTC	CASSREGTGMGYEQYF
NA	NA	TRBV18	TRBJ1-2	TGTGCCAGCTCACCACCGAGTCAGAACTATGGCTACACCTTC	CASSPPSQNYGYTF
NA	NA	TRBV27	TRBJ2-2	TGTGCCAGCAGTTTAGGAGTTCCCGGGGAGCTGTTTTTT	CASSLGVPGELFF
NA	NA	TRBV5-1	TRBJ1-6	TGCGCCAGCAGCGGTGGGGGGGTTACCAGTAAGTCACCCCTCCACTTT	CASSGGGVTSKSPLHF
NA	TRBD1	TRBV19	TRBJ1-2	TGTGCCAGTACCCTCAGCGAGACAGGGTCCTATGGCTACACCTTC	CASTLSETGSYGYTF
NA	TRBD1	TRBV4-1	TRBJ1-4	TGCGCCAGCAGCCGGCAGACAGGGGGAGACGAAAAACTGTTTTTT	CASSRQTGGDEKLFF
once	TRBD1	TRBV2	TRBJ2-5	TGTGCCAGCAGCGCCGGGACAGGGTCAGAGACCCAGTACTTC	CASSAGTGSETQYF
NA	TRBD1	TRBV11-2	TRBJ1-1	TGTGCCAGCAGCTTTGACAGGGTGAACACTGAAGCTTTCTTT	CASSFDRVNTEAFF
NA	TRBD1	TRBV19	TRBJ1-3	TGTGCCAGTAGTGCAGACAGGGCTACTGGAAACACCATATATTTT	CASSADRATGNTIYF
NA	NA	TRBV9	TRBJ2-2	TGTGCCAGCTCCGGAGTAAGTGGGGAGCTGTTTTTT	CASSGVSGELFF
NA	NA	TRBV3-1/TRBV3-2	TRBJ1-4	TGTGCCAGCAGCCCGTCGACATATGAAAAACTGTTTTTT	CASSPSTYEKLFF
NA	NA	TRBV11-3	TRBJ2-2	TGTGCCAGCAGACCACAGCTGATCGGGGAGCTGTTTTTT	CASRPQLIGELFF
NA	NA	TRBV7-2	TRBJ2-1	TGTGCCAGCAGCCCACCAAGGCCCGTTGAGCAGTTCTTC	CASSPPRPVEQFF
NA	TRBD1	TRBV7-8	TRBJ1-5	TGTGCCAGCAGCCTACTGACAGGGTCTAATCAGCCCCAGCATTTT	CASSLLTGSNQPQHF
once	TRBD1	TRBV29-1	TRBJ1-1	TGCAGCGTTGTTAGGGACAGGGGGGACACTGAAGCTTTCTTT	CSVVRDRGDTEAFF
NA	NA	TRBV27	TRBJ1-1	TGTGCCAGCAGTTTACTCCAGGGGTCCCTTAACACTGAAGCTTTCTTT	CASSLLQGSLNTEAFF
NA	NA	TRBV7-9	TRBJ1-1	TGTGCCAGCACCGGGGGGGACGTAGCTTTCTTT	CASTGGDVAFF
once	TRBD1	TRBV3-1/TRBV3-2	TRBJ1-5	TGTGCCAGCAGCCAAGATCAGGGGGCTGGACAGCCCCAGCATTTT	CASSQDQGAGQPQHF
NA	NA	TRBV4-2	TRBJ1-3	TGTGCCAGCAGCCAAGTTGGGGGTTCTGTAAACACCATATATTTT	CASSQVGGSVNTIYF
NA	TRBD2	TRBV28	TRBJ2-2	TGTGCCAGCGGTCTAGCGGGAACCACCGGGGAGCTGTTTTTT	CASGLAGTTGELFF
NA	TRBD1	TRBV2	TRBJ1-1	TGTGCCAGCAGATCCGGGACAGGGGGAACTGAAGCTTTCTTT	CASRSGTGGTEAFF
NA	NA	TRBV6-1	TRBJ1-1	TGTGCCAGCAGTGAAGTGACCAAAACGGCCGCTTTCTTT	CASSEVTKTAAFF
NA	TRBD2	TRBV4-1	TRBJ2-1	TGCGCCAGCAGCCAAGCGGCGGGAGGTACCCACAATGAGCAGTTCTTC	CASSQAAGGTHNEQFF
NA	NA	TRBV5-4	TRBJ1-3	TGTGCCAGCAGCCCTGGGGCTGATCCTACATCTGGAAACACCATATATTTT	CASSPGADPTSGNTIYF
NA	NA	TRBV29-1	TRBJ2-1	TGCAGCGTTGGTGGGGGAATATCCTACAATGAGCAGTTCTTC	CSVGGGISYNEQFF
NA	TRBD1	TRBV5-5	TRBJ1-6	TGTGCCAGCAGCGGGGACAGCTGGGGGTATTCACCCCTCCACTTT	CASSGDSWGYSPLHF
NA	NA	TRBV7-9	TRBJ1-4	TGTGCCAGCAGCTTAGCGTTAACTAATGAAAAACTGTTTTTT	CASSLALTNEKLFF
NA	TRBD1	TRBV6-1	TRBJ1-6	TGTGCCAGCAGTGTCGGGACAGGGGGCTTTAATTCACCCCTCCACTTT	CASSVGTGGFNSPLHF
NA	NA	TRBV4-1	TRBJ1-5	TGCGCCAGCAGCCAAGTCAGTAATCAGCCCCAGCATTTT	CASSQVSNQPQHF
NA	NA	TRBV29-1	TRBJ1-1	TGCAGCGTCCATGTACAGGGGAACACTGAAGCTTTCTTT	CSVHVQGNTEAFF
NA	TRBD2	TRBV3-1/TRBV3-2	TRBJ2-5	TGTGCCAGCAGCCTAGGGGCTAGCGGGGGGCCCCAAGAGACCCAGTACTTC	CASSLGASGGPQETQYF
NA	TRBD1	TRBV5-1	TRBJ2-7	TGCGCCAGCAGCCTAAGTATGGGACAGGGAACCTACGAGCAGTACTTC	CASSLSMGQGTYEQYF
NA	NA	TRBV27	TRBJ2-5	TGTGCCAGCAGTTTTGGAGGGTTCCAAGAGACCCAGTACTTC	CASSFGGFQETQYF